These 24 T cell receptor beta chains were sequenced from one sample in a study of T cell responses to AZD1222 COVID-19 vaccine (dated by TCRdb to the early 2020s). Interpreted using the paper, the time point label stands for: baseline before first vaccination. Library creation used the immunoSEQ multiplex PCR assay. TCRdb obtained this table from immuneACCESS and retained in-frame rearrangements with V and J assigned. These tables miss some clones; where compared with another copy, unresolved V genes account for less than half of the shortfall, and the remainder is unexplained. Here the sample has 80,000 to 95,000 clones; around 90% occur a single time. The ten largest clones take up 5.7% of the sample. Sequencing was performed on peripheral blood, taken on day 0 of AZD1222 vaccination. The receptors were gathered from an adult in good health.

The V and J genes are TRBV6-5 and TRBJ1-2, with a tentative D call TRBD1 (6 bases). Looked up from germline, CDR1 is MNHEY and CDR2 is SVGAGI. The V end lost 4 bases, the J end lost 1 base, and 7 bases lay between the germline ends. The CDR3 extends over 13 amino acids. CDR3 region: CASSLQGNYGYTF. The CDR3 DNA reads as TGTGCCAGCAGTTTACAGGGTAACTATGGCTACACCTTC.

This rearrangement joins TRBV28 to TRBJ1-1, with D hard to call. The V gene lost 5 bases and the J gene lost 2 bases, with 12 bases spanning the gap. Germline V gene sequence: CDR1 MDHEN, CDR2 SYDVKM. The CDR3 length is 14 residues. The CDR3 region is CASSLWPSNTEAFF. The CDR3 nucleotides read TGTGCCAGCAGTCTCTGGCCGTCTAACACTGAAGCTTTCTTT.

The chain has TRBV7-2 and TRBJ2-2, with 15 bases lining up with TRBD2. This CDR3 is 19 amino acids long. Germline assignment: CDR1 SGHTA and CDR2 FQGNSA. With 0 bases clipped from V and 1 base from J, the junction kept 3 bases outside the gene matches. The CDR3 region has the DNA TGTGCCAGCAGCTTAGCGCCGGGACTAGCGGGGGGGAACACCGGGGAGCTGTTTTTT. Its protein is CASSLAPGLAGGNTGELFF.

The chain employs TRBV28 and TRBJ1-5; the D gene is possibly TRBD1 (6 bases). This CDR3 spans 15 amino acids. In germline, CDR1 is MDHEN, CDR2 SYDVKM. The V gene lost 6 bases and the J gene lost 7 bases, with 19 bases spanning the gap. CDR3 residues: CASSLPRGRGQPQHF. The CDR3 coding sequence is TGTGCCAGCAGCCTTCCTCGGGGGCGCGGGCAGCCCCAGCATTTT.

J is TRBJ2-7 and V is TRBV24-1; D is perhaps TRBD2 (5 bases). V was pared by 5 bases and J by 0 bases, with 7 bases between. The CDR3 extends over 13 amino acids. The germline gives CDR1 KGHDR, CDR2 SFDVKD. The CDR3 loop reads CATSGGLSYEQYF. Here the CDR3 DNA reads TGTGCCACCAGTGGAGGGCTCTCCTACGAGCAGTACTTC.

The chain links TRBV7-9 to TRBJ2-1, with 10 bases lining up with TRBD2. Germline lookup yields CDR1 SEHNR and CDR2 FQNEAQ (reference sequence). Germline trimming cut 1 base from V and 0 bases from J; bases unmatched to any gene: 6. CDR3 length: 18 residues. CDR3 in amino acids: CASSLGTSGFSSYNEQFF. The CDR3 DNA is TGTGCCAGCAGCTTAGGGACTAGCGGCTTTAGCTCCTACAATGAGCAGTTCTTC.

The chain combines TRBV5-1 with TRBJ2-1; D not resolved. Germline-derived CDR1 and CDR2 are SGHRS and YFSETQ. V was cut by 4 bases and J by 0 bases, with 23 bases left in between. The CDR3 has 19 residues. The CDR3 reads CASSQTSLGTWNSYNEQFF. CDR3 nucleotides: TGCGCCAGCAGCCAGACATCGCTGGGCACTTGGAACTCCTACAATGAGCAGTTCTTC.

This chain links TRBV30 with TRBJ2-3; a weak D match, TRBD1 (6 bases). Per the germline V gene, CDR1 is GTSNPN and CDR2 is SVGIG (reference sequence). The CDR3 is 14 residues long. V shed 4 bases and J shed 1 base, with 12 bases lying between them. CDR3 residues: CAWKQGFGTDTQYF. The CDR3 region has the DNA TGTGCCTGGAAGCAGGGGTTTGGCACAGATACGCAGTATTTT.

This chain connects TRBV5-1 to TRBJ1-1, with D tentatively TRBD1 (6 bases). V shed 4 bases and J shed 3 bases, with 16 bases lying between them. Germline values: CDR1 SGHRS, CDR2 YFSETQ. This CDR3 has 15 residues. CDR3 sequence reads: CASSRRQGLDTEAFF. CDR3 nucleotides: TGCGCCAGCAGCCGACGTCAGGGGTTGGACACTGAAGCTTTCTTT. Supplemented by reference TRBV5-1 and TRBJ1-1, the full variable domain reads KAGVTQTPRYLIKTRGQQVTLSCSPISGHRSVSWYQQTPGQGLQFLFEYFSETQRNKGNFPGRFSGRQFSNSRSEMNVSTLELGDSALYLCASSRRQGLDTEAFFGQGTRLTVV.

The V gene is TRBV9, the J gene TRBJ1-6; a weak D match, TRBD1 (5 bases). CDR1 and CDR2 from the germline V gene are SGDLS and YYNGEE. The CDR3 sequence is 16 residues long. Trimming pared 0 bases from V and 2 bases from J, leaving 9 bases between. CDR3 DNA sequence: TGTGCCAGCAGCGTAGGTGGGGCCCCCTATAATTCACCCCTCCACTTT. Protein product: CASSVGGAPYNSPLHF.

The chain couples TRBV19 to TRBJ2-3, with TRBD1 matching over 7 bases. V lost 0 bases to trimming and J lost 3 bases; unmatched junction nucleotides: 9. CDR1 is LNHDA, CDR2 SQIVND, per germline (reference sequence). This CDR3 has 17 amino acids. This CDR3 reads CASSIDGAGGITDTQYF. The CDR3 DNA is TGTGCCAGTAGTATAGATGGTGCAGGGGGTATTACAGATACGCAGTATTTT. Drawing the rest from reference TRBV19 and TRBJ2-3, the complete variable domain is DGGITQSPKYLFRKEGQNVTLSCEQNLNHDAMYWYRQDPGQGLRLIYYSQIVNDFQKGDIAEGYSVSREKKESFPLTVTSAQKNPTAFYLCASSIDGAGGITDTQYFGPGTRLTVL.

The V and J genes are TRBV5-1 and TRBJ1-2; no clear D gene. CDR1 is SGHRS, CDR2 YFSETQ, per germline. V was shortened by 0 bases and J by 2 bases, with 8 bases between the two germline ends. The CDR3 length is 14 residues. The chain's CDR3 is CASSLEAMNYGYTF. In DNA form, the CDR3 reads TGCGCCAGCAGCTTGGAAGCCATGAACTATGGCTACACCTTC.

A remark on this clone: Compared with germline, one end of the junction differs, possibly owing to a read error. The chain employs TRBV18 and TRBJ1-3, with D unclear. This CDR3 is 13 amino acids long. From germline, CDR1 is KGHSH and CDR2 LQKENI. CDR3 nucleotide sequence: TGTGCCAGCTCACCAAACGGTGGAGACACCATATATTTT. Protein sequence: CASSPNGGDTIYF.

The chain combines TRBV6-1 with TRBJ1-2; the match to TRBD1 covers 8 bases. Unmatched junction bases numbered 7, after V lost 2 bases and J lost 5 bases. CDR3 length equals 15 residues. Germline V gives CDR1 MNHNS, CDR2 SASEGT. This chain's CDR3 is CASSELIRQGYGYTF. CDR3 nucleotides: TGTGCCAGCAGTGAACTAATTAGACAGGGGTATGGCTACACCTTC.

This sequence joins TRBV6-6 and TRBJ2-7; weak D call: TRBD2 (6 bases). Germline V lookup: CDR1 MNHNY, CDR2 SVGAGI (reference sequence). V lost 6 bases and J lost 3, with 15 bases in between. This CDR3 has 14 residues. CDR3 residues: CASSWPGLNYEQYF. The DNA of the CDR3 is TGTGCCAGCAGCTGGCCGGGACTGAACTACGAGCAGTACTTC.

The CDR3 coding sequence is TGTGCCAGCAGCGAGACCCCCCATACTTACGAGCAGTACTTC. This encodes CASSETPHTYEQYF. This rearrangement joins TRBV9 to TRBJ2-7; no reliable D call. CDR3 length equals 14 residues. Between the trimmed V and J ends, which lost 3 bases and 4 bases, there was a span of 14 bases. Germline V CDR1 and CDR2: SGDLS, YYNGEE. The whole variable domain, filled in from reference TRBV9 and TRBJ2-7, reads DSGVTQTPKHLITATGQRVTLRCSPRSGDLSVYWYQQSLDQGLQFLIQYYNGEERAKGNILERFSAQQFPDLHSELNLSSLELGDSALYFCASSETPHTYEQYFGPGTRLTVT.

The chain combines TRBV24-1 with TRBJ1-2; weak D call: TRBD1 (5 bases). Germline V gives CDR1 KGHDR, CDR2 SFDVKD. The CDR3 totals 15 residues. The germline V and J ends were trimmed by 2 bases and 4 bases, with 13 bases remaining between them. Written as DNA, the CDR3 is TGTGCCACCAGTGATTCAGGGCGCAGCGGCTATGGCTACACCTTC. Amino acid sequence: CATSDSGRSGYGYTF.

The rearrangement uses TRBV7-2 and TRBJ1-5; D is ambiguous. The V end was cut by 1 base, the J end by 5 bases, with 6 bases between. Germline V CDR1 and CDR2: SGHTA, FQGNSA. The length of the CDR3 is 13 residues. This chain's CDR3 is CASSLGAYQPQHF. In DNA form, the CDR3 reads TGTGCCAGCAGCTTAGGGGCCTATCAGCCCCAGCATTTT. The entire variable domain, with the rest obtained from reference TRBV7-2 and TRBJ1-5, is as follows: GAGVSQSPSNKVTEKGKDVELRCDPISGHTALYWYRQSLGQGLEFLIYFQGNSAPDKSGLPSDRFSAERTGGSVSTLTIQRTQQEDSAVYLCASSLGAYQPQHFGDGTRLSIL.

This sequence joins TRBV2 and TRBJ2-7; 10 bases are shared with TRBD2. CDR3 length: 14 residues. Trimming cost V 11 bases and J 6 bases; bases outside gene matches: 13. The germline V gene encodes CDR1 SNHLY and CDR2 FYNNEI. The CDR3 coding sequence is TGTGCCTCGGAGGTCCTAGCGGGGGCGGGCGAGCAGTACTTC. Its translation: CASEVLAGAGEQYF.

This chain uses TRBV5-4 with TRBJ2-2; 8 bases are a match to TRBD1. Germline trimming cut 2 bases from V and 5 bases from J; bases unmatched to any gene: 2. CDR1 and CDR2 from the germline V gene are SGHNT and YYREEE (reference sequence). The CDR3 consists of 14 residues. The CDR3 loop reads CASSFRTGTGELFF. The CDR3 DNA reads as TGTGCCAGCAGCTTCCGGACAGGGACCGGGGAGCTGTTTTTT.

This chain uses TRBV19 with TRBJ2-1; no firm D call. This CDR3 has 14 amino acids. Trimming shortened V by 6 bases and J by 9 bases, and 18 bases separated the two germline ends. Germline CDR1 is LNHDA and CDR2 is SQIVND (reference sequence). The CDR3 loop is CASSDLENVLEQFF. In nucleotides, the CDR3 is TGTGCCAGTAGCGACCTTGAGAACGTTCTTGAGCAGTTCTTC.

V gene TRBV27 combines with J gene TRBJ2-7, with D perhaps matching TRBD1 or TRBD2 (5 bases each). The CDR3 totals 15 residues. CDR1 MNHEY and CDR2 SMNVEV come from the germline V gene (reference sequence). V gave up 6 bases and J gave up 7 bases, with 22 bases separating them. The CDR3 region is CASRPFVAGTGEQYF. The CDR3 DNA sequence: TGTGCCAGCAGGCCCTTTGTGGCCGGGACCGGAGAGCAGTACTTC.

This clone occurred once. This chain links TRBV28 with TRBJ2-7, with 14 positions matching TRBD2. The germline gives CDR1 MDHEN, CDR2 SYDVKM. Losses at the gene ends were 6 bases for V and 2 bases for J; bases not matched to a gene: 15. The CDR3 has 19 amino acids. CDR3 in amino acids: CASSNRRTSGGLRTYEQYF. CDR3 sequence (DNA): TGTGCCAGCAGCAACCGGAGGACTAGCGGGGGGCTTCGAACCTACGAGCAGTACTTC.

V usage is TRBV6-5 and J usage is TRBJ2-1; TRBD1 agrees at 8 bases. The CDR3 length is 15 residues. The germline V gene has CDR1 MNHEY and CDR2 SVGAGI. J lost 0 bases, V lost 6 bases, and 4 bases had no gene match. The CDR3 is CASSLTGDSYNEQFF. Written as DNA, the CDR3 is TGTGCCAGCAGCCTGACAGGGGACTCCTACAATGAGCAGTTCTTC.